This TCR beta chain was documented in a study of beta chain features in type 1 diabetes. Findings of the study overall: In comparison with healthy donors, patients had naive, central memory and Treg TCRB repertoires that appeared more similar.

The isolated RNA, all of it, was reverse transcribed, so expressed TCRB transcripts were what got sequenced. The table came from immunoSEQ multiplex PCR; TCRdb's copy has only in-frame clones and leaves some out. The sample records under 950,000 clones, 17% being singletons. The length of the CDR3 is 15 residues. The germline gives CDR1 MNHEY, CDR2 SVGAGI. Trimming cost V 6 bases and J 9 bases; bases outside gene matches: 15. Turning to this clone: Its antigen remains unidentified.

Input material: naive CD4+ T cells from blood. The rearrangement joins TRBV6-5 to TRBJ2-3; 7 bases are a match to TRBD1. The clonotype was recovered from a woman aged 18-29 years in good health. The CDR3 sequence is CASRGTGVRGRTQYF. In DNA form, the CDR3 reads TGTGCCAGCAGGGGAACAGGGGTCCGGGGAAGGACGCAGTATTTT.